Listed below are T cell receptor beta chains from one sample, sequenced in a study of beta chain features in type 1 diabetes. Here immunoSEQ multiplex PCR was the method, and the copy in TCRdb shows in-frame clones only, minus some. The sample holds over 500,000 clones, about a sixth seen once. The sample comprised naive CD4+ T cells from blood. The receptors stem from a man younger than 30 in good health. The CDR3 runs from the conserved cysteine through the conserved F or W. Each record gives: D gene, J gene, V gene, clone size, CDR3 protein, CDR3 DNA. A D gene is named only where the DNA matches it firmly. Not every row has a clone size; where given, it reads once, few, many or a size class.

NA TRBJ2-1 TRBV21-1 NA CASSSPGLAGYNEQFF TGTGCCAGCAGCAGCCCGGGACTAGCGGGGTACAATGAGCAGTTCTTC
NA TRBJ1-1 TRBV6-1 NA CASSVKFRQLNTEAFF TGTGCCAGCAGTGTCAAGTTCCGACAGCTGAACACTGAAGCTTTCTTT
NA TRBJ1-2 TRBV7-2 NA CASSLGPNYGYTF TGTGCCAGCAGTTTAGGCCCTAACTATGGCTACACCTTC
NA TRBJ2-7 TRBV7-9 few CASSSRSSYEQYF TGTGCCAGCAGCTCCCGGAGTTCCTACGAGCAGTACTTC
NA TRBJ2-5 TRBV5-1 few CASTKQGRETQYF TGCGCCAGCACCAAACAGGGGAGGGAGACCCAGTACTTC
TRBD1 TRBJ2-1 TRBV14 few CASSQGRDREYEQFF TGTGCCAGCAGCCAAGGAAGAGACAGGGAGTACGAGCAGTTCTTC
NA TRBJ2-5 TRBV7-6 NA CASSRARETQYF TGTGCCAGCAGCCGGGCCCGTGAGACCCAGTACTTC
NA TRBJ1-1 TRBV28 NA CAVIGNSVVTEAFF TGTGCCGTAATCGGTAACTCGGTTGTCACTGAAGCTTTCTTT
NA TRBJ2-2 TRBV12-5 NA CASGFGGELFF TGTGCTAGTGGTTTTGGCGGGGAGCTGTTTTTT
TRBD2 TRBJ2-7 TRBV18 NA CASSPPSGAPEQYF TGTGCCAGCTCACCCCCCAGCGGGGCCCCTGAGCAGTACTTC
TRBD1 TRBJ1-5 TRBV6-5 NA CATGQGDSNQPQHF TGTGCCACGGGACAGGGGGATAGCAATCAGCCCCAGCATTTT
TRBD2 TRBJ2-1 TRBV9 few CASSMGLAGGPAYNEQFF TGTGCCAGCAGCATGGGACTAGCGGGAGGGCCGGCCTACAATGAGCAGTTCTTC
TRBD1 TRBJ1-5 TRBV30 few CAWSVPGQGWVESNQPQHF TGTGCCTGGAGTGTACCAGGACAGGGTTGGGTAGAGTCCAATCAGCCCCAGCATTTT
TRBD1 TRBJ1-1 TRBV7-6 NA CASSPNRDRGPTEAFF TGTGCCAGCAGCCCAAACCGGGACAGGGGACCCACTGAAGCTTTCTTT
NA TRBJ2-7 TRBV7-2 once CASSPARGRGSEQYF TGTGCCAGCAGTCCTGCCAGGGGGCGGGGGTCCGAGCAGTACTTC
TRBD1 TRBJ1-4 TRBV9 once CASSVGTGAFTTNEKLFF TGTGCCAGCAGCGTAGGTACAGGGGCCTTCACAACTAATGAAAAACTGTTTTTT
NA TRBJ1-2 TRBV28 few CASSFTATSIF TGTGCCAGCAGTTTTACGGCCACCTCAATCTTC
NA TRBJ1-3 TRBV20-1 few CSAGTGNTIYF TGCAGTGCGGGTACAGGAAACACCATATATTTT
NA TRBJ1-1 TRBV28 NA CASTRRVTEAFF TGTGCCAGCACCCGTAGGGTCACTGAAGCTTTCTTT
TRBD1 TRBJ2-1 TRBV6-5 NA CASSSGQGEGNEQFF TGTGCCAGCAGCTCAGGACAGGGGGAGGGCAATGAGCAGTTCTTC
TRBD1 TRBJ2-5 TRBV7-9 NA CASSPSFTGGGETQYF TGTGCCAGCAGCCCTAGCTTTACAGGGGGCGGGGAGACCCAGTACTTC
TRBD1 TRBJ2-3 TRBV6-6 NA CASTTRTGADTQYF TGTGCCAGCACCACGAGGACAGGCGCAGATACGCAGTATTTT
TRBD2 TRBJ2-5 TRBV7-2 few CASSLAPGGGPETQYF TGTGCCAGCAGCTTAGCCCCGGGAGGGGGGCCTGAGACCCAGTACTTC
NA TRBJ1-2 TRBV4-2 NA CASSQDTGPFYGYTF TGTGCCAGCAGCCAAGATACGGGACCCTTCTATGGCTACACCTTC
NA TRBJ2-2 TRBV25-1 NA CASSEIPGELFF TGTGCCAGCAGTGAAATTCCCGGGGAGCTGTTTTTT
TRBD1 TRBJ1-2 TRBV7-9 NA CASSLQGGYGYTF TGTGCCAGCAGCCTCCAGGGGGGGTATGGCTACACCTTC
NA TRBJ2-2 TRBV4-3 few CASSQPGAGPGELFF TGCGCCAGCAGCCAACCGGGAGCGGGTCCCGGGGAGCTGTTTTTT
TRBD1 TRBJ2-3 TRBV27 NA CASSSRDRVPDTQYF TGTGCCAGCAGTTCTCGGGACAGGGTCCCAGATACGCAGTATTTT
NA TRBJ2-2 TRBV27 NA CASSPRTVANTGELFF TGTGCCAGCAGTCCCCGGACGGTAGCGAACACCGGGGAGCTGTTTTTT
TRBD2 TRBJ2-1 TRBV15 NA CATSRAGREGSYNEQFF TGTGCCACCAGCAGAGCTGGCAGGGAGGGATCCTACAATGAGCAGTTCTTC
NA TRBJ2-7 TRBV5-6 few CASSLVGRPGEQYF TGTGCCAGCAGCTTGGTCGGCCGTCCCGGGGAGCAGTACTTC
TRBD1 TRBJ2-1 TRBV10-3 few CAIRRTGVGRYNEQFF TGTGCCATCAGGAGGACAGGGGTAGGACGATACAATGAGCAGTTCTTC
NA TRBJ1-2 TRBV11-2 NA CASSLVARALRDGYTF TGTGCCAGCAGCTTAGTAGCACGGGCCCTAAGGGATGGCTACACCTTC
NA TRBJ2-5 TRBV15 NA CATSREVELGIQYF TGTGCCACCAGCAGAGAGGTGGAACTAGGTATTCAGTACTTC
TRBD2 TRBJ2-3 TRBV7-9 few CASSADGSGGSTDTQYF TGTGCCAGCAGCGCGGACGGCAGCGGGGGGAGCACAGATACGCAGTATTTT
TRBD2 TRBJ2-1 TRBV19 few CASNPSGRLYNEQFF TGTGCCAGTAACCCCAGCGGGAGGCTCTACAATGAGCAGTTCTTC